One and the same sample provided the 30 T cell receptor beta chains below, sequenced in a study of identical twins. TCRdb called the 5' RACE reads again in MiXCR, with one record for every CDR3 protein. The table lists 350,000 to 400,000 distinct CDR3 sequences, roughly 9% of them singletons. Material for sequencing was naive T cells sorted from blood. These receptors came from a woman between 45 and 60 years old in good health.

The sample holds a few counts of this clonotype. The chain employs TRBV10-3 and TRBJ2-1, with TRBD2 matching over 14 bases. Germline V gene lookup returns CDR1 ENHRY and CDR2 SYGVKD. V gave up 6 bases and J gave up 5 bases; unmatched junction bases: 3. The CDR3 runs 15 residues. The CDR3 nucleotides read TGTGCCATCAGACGGGGACTAGCGGGAGACAATGAGCAGTTCTTC. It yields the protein CAIRRGLAGDNEQFF.

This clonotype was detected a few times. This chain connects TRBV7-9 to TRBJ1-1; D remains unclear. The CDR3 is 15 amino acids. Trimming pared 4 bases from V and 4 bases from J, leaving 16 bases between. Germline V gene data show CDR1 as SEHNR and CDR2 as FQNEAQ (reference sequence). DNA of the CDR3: TGTGCCAGCAGCTCGTTCCGGGATTGGGGCACTGAAGCTTTCTTT. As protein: CASSSFRDWGTEAFF.

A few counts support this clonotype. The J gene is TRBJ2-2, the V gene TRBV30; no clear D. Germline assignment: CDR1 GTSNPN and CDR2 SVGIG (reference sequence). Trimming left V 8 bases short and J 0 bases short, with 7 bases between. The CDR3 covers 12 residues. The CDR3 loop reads CARSPNTGELFF. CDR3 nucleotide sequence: TGTGCCCGGTCCCCGAACACCGGGGAGCTGTTTTTT.

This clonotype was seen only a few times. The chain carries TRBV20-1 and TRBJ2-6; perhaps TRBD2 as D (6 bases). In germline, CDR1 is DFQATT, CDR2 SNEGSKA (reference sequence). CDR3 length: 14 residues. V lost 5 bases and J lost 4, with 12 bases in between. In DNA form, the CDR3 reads TGCAGTGCTGCCCCGGCGGGAGGGGCCAACGTCCTGACTTTC. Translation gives CSAAPAGGANVLTF.

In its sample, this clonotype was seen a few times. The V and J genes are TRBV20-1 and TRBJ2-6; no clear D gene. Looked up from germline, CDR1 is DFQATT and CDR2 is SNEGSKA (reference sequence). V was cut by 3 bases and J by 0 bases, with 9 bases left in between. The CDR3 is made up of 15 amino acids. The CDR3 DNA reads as TGCAGTGCTAGTCCAAGCCGCTCTGGGGCCAACGTCCTGACTTTC. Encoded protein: CSASPSRSGANVLTF.

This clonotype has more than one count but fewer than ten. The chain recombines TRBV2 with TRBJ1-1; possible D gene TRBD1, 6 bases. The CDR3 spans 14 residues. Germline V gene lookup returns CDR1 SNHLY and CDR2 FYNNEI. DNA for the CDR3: TGTGCTTCCAGGGGAGCGGTTCTGAACACTGAAGCTTTCTTT. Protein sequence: CASRGAVLNTEAFF.

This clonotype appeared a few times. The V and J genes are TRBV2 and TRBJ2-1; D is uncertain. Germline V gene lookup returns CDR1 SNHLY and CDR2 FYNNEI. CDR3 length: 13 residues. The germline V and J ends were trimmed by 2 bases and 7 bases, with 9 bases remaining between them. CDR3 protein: CASSERVLNEQFF. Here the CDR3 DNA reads TGTGCCAGCAGTGAAAGGGTGCTAAATGAGCAGTTCTTC. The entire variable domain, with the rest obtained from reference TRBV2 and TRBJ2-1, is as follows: EPEVTQTPSHQVTQMGQEVILRCVPISNHLYFYWYRQILGQKVEFLVSFYNNEISEKSEIFDDQFSVERPDGSNFTLKIRSTKLEDSAMYFCASSERVLNEQFFGPGTRLTVL.

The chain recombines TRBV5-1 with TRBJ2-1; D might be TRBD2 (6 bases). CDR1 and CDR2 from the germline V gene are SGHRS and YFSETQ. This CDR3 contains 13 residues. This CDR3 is CASASVTYNEQFF. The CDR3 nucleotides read TGCGCGAGCGCTAGCGTGACCTACAATGAGCAGTTCTTC.

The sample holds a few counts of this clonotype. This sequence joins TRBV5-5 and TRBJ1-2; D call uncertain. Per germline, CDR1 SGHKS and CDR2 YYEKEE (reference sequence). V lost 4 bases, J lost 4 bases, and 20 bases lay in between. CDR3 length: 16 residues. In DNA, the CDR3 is TGTGCCAGCAGCGCCTTGACGGATCCTGGCGGCTATGGCTACACCTTC. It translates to CASSALTDPGGYGYTF.

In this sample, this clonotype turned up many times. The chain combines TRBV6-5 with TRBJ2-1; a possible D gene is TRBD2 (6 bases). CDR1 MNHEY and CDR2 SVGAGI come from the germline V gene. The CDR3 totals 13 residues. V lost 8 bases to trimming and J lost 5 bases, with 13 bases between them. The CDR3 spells CASESGRDNEQFF. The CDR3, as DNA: TGTGCCAGCGAGAGCGGGCGCGACAATGAGCAGTTCTTC.

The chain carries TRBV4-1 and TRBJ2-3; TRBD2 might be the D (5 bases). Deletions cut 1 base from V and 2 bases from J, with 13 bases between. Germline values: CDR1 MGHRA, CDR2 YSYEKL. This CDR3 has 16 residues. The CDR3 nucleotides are TGCGCCAGCAGCCAAGTTGGGCGGGCCTACACAGATACGCAGTATTTT. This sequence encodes CASSQVGRAYTDTQYF.

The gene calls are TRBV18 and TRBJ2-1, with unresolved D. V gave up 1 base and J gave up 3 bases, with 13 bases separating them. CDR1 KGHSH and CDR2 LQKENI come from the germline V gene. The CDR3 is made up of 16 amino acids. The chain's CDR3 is CASSPLPGPLYNEQFF. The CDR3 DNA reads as TGTGCCAGCTCACCACTCCCGGGTCCCCTCTACAATGAGCAGTTCTTC.

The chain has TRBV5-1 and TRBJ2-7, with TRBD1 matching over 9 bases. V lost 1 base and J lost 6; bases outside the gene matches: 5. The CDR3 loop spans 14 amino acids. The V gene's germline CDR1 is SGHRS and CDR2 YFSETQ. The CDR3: CASSLRDRDSEQYF. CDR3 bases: TGCGCCAGCAGCTTGAGGGACAGGGATTCCGAGCAGTACTTC.

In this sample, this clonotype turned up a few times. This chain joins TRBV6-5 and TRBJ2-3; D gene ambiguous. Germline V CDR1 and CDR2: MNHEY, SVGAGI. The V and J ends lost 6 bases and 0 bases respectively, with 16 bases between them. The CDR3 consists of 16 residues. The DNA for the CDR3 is TGTGCCAGCAGCAGCCTCGGGCGAACTAGCACAGATACGCAGTATTTT. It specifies CASSSLGRTSTDTQYF.

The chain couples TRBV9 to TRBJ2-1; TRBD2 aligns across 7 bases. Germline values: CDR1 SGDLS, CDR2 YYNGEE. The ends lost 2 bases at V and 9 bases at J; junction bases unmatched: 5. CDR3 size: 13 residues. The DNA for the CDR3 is TGTGCCAGCAGCGTTGCTAGCGGTTTTGAGCAGTTCTTC. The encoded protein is CASSVASGFEQFF.

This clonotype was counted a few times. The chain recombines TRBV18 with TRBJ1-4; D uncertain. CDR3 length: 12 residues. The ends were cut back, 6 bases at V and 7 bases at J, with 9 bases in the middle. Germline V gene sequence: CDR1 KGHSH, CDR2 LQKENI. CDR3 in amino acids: CASSLLGEKLFF. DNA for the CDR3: TGTGCCAGCTCCCTCTTGGGTGAAAAACTGTTTTTT.

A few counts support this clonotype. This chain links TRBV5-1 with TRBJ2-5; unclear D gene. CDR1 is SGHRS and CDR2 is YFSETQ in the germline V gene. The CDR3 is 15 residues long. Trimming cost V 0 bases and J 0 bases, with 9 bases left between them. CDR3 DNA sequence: TGCGCCAGCAGCTTGGAAGGGTGGTACCAAGAGACCCAGTACTTC. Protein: CASSLEGWYQETQYF.

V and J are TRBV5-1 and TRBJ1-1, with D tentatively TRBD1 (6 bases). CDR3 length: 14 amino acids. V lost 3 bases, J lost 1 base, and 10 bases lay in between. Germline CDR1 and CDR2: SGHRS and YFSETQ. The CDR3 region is CASSSGHQNTEAFF. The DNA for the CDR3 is TGCGCCAGCAGCTCGGGACACCAGAACACTGAAGCTTTCTTT.

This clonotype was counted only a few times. The CDR3 DNA reads as TGTGCCAGCAGCCAGGGGGCGGGACTGACCTATGGCTACACCTTC. Protein: CASSQGAGLTYGYTF. The V call is TRBV7-2, the J call TRBJ1-2; 8 bases fit TRBD1. The germline CDR1 and CDR2 sequences are SGHTA and FQGNSA. The ends lost 5 bases at V and 4 bases at J; junction bases unmatched: 9. This CDR3 comprises 15 residues.

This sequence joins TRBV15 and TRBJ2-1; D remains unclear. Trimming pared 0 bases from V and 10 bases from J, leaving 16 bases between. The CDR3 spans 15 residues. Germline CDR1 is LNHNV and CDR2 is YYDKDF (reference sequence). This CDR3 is CATSRDRSFESEQFF. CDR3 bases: TGTGCCACCAGCAGAGATCGCAGTTTTGAGTCAGAGCAGTTCTTC.

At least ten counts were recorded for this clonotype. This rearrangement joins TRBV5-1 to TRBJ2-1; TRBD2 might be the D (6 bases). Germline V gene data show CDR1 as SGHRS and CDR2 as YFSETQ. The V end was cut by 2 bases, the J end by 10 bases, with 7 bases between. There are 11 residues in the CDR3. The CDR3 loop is CASSFLAEQFF. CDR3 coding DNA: TGCGCCAGCAGCTTTCTAGCGGAGCAGTTCTTC.

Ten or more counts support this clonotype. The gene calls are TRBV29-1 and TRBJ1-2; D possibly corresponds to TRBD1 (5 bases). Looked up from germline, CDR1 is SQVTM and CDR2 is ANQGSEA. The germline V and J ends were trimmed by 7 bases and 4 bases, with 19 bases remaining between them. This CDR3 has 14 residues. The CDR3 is CSARGDLVSYGYTF. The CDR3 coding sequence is TGCAGCGCAAGGGGCGACTTAGTCAGCTATGGCTACACCTTC.

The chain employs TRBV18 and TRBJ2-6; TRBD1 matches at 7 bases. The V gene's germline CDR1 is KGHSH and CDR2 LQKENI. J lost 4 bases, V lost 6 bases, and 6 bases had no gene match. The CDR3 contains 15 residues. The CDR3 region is CASSRQGSGANVLTF. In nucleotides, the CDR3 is TGTGCCAGCTCTCGACAGGGTTCCGGGGCCAACGTCCTGACTTTC.

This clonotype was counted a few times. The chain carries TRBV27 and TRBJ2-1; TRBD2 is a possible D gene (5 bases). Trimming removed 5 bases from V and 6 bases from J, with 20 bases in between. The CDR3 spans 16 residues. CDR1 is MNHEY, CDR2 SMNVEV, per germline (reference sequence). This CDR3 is CASSGRRSRDLNEQFF. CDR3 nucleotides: TGTGCCAGCAGTGGTCGGAGGTCAAGGGATCTCAATGAGCAGTTCTTC.

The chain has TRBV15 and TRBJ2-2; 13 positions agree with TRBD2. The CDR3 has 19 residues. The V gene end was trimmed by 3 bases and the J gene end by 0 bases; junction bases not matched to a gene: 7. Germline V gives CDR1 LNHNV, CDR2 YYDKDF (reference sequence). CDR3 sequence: CATSSHGGLAGANTGELFF. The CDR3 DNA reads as TGTGCCACCAGCAGCCACGGAGGACTAGCGGGAGCGAACACCGGGGAGCTGTTTTTT.

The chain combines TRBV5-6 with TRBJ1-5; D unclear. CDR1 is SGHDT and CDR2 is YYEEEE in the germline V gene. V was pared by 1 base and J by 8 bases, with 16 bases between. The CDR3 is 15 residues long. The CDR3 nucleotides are TGTGCCAGCAGCTTGTGGCGGTTCTACGGGGAGCCCCAGCATTTT. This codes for CASSLWRFYGEPQHF.

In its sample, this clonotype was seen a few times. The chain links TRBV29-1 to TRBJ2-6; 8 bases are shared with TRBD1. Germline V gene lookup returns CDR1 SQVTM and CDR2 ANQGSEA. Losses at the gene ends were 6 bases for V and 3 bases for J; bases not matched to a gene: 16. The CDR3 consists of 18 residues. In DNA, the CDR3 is TGCAGCGTCTTTTCCGGACAGGGTCGAGTAAGTGGGGCCAACGTCCTGACTTTC. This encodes CSVFSGQGRVSGANVLTF.

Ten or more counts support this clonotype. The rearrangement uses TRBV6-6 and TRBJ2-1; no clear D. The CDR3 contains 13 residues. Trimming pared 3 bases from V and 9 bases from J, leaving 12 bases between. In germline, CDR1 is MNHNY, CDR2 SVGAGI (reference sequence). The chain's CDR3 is CASSYKPSGEQFF. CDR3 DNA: TGTGCCAGCAGTTATAAACCCTCGGGTGAGCAGTTCTTC.

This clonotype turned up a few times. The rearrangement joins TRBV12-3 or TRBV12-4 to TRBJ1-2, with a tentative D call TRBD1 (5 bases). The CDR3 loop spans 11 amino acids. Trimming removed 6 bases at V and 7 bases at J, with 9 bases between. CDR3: CASSWGLGYTF. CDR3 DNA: TGTGCCAGCAGCTGGGGCCTTGGCTACACCTTC.

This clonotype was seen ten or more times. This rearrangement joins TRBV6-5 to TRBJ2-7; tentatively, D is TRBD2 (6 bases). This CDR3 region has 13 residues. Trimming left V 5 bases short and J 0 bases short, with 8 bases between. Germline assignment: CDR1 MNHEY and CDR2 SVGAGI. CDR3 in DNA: TGTGCCAGCAGTCGGACTAACTCCTACGAGCAGTACTTC. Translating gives CASSRTNSYEQYF.